The 2 T cell receptor delta chains given below trace back to one sample, sequenced in a study of Vδ1+ human thymocytes. Study-wide findings and caveats: Thymic TRG and TRD repertoires appeared highly polyclonal.

RNA was extracted from the cells and then reverse transcribed. The CDR3 regions were amplified by multiplex PCR from V-gene primers to a constant-region primer. TCRdb re-analyzed the multiplex PCR reads via CATT. This table holds tens of thousands of delta-chain clones, 8% to 10% found once. These TCRs' antigens remain unknown. Sequencing input: Vdelta1+ gamma-delta thymocytes from the thymus. Subset defined: FACS-sorted CD3+ TCRalphabeta- TCRVdelta1+ TCRVdelta2- thymocytes. The receptors shown here come from a child less than two years old who had congenital heart surgery.

Of note for this clone: This sample includes further DNA sequences coding for the same CDR3. This chain uses TRDV1 with TRDJ1, with TRDD3 matching over 12 bases. Germline lookup yields CDR1 TSWWSYY and CDR2 QGS. This CDR3 has 22 residues. With V trimmed by 5 bases and J by 0 bases, 22 bases remained unmatched. The CDR3 DNA sequence: TGTGCTCTTGGGAAGGGTTCCTACCGAGAGTTACTGGGGGATACCGACACCGATAAACTCATCTTT. Translated: CALGKGSYRELLGDTDTDKLIF.

The J gene is TRDJ1, the V gene TRDV3; D uncertain. The ends were cut back, 5 bases at V and 0 bases at J, with 13 bases in the middle. The CDR3 runs 13 residues. Per germline, CDR1 TVYSNPD and CDR2 GDNSRS (reference sequence). CDR3 sequence: CAPYEKYTDKLIF. The CDR3 nucleotides are TGTGCCCCTTACGAGAAGTACACCGATAAACTCATCTTT.